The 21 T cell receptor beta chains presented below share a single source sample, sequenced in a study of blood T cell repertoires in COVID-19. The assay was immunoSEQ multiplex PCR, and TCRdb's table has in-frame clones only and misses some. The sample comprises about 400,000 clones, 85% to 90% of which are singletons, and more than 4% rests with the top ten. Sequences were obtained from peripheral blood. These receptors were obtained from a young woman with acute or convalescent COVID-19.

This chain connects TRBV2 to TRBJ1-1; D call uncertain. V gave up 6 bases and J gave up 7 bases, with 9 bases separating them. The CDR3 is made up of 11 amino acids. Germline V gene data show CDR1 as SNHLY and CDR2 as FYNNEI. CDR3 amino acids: CASRGVIEAFF. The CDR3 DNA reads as TGTGCCAGCAGGGGAGTAATTGAAGCTTTCTTT.

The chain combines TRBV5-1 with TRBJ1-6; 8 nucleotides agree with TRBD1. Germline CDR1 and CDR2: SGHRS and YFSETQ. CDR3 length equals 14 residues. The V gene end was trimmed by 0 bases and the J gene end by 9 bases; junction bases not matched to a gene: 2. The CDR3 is CASSLGQGFSPLHF. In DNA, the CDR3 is TGCGCCAGCAGCTTGGGACAGGGGTTTTCACCCCTCCACTTT.

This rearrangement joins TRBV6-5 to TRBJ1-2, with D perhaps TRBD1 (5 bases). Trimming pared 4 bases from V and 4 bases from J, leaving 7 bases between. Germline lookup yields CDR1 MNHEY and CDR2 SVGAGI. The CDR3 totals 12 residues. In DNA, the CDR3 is TGTGCCAGCAGTTCGACAGTCTATGGCTACACCTTC. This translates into CASSSTVYGYTF.

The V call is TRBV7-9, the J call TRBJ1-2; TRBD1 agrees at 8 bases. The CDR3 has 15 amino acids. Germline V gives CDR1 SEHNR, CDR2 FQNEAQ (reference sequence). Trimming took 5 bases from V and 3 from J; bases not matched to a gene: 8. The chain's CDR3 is CASSTGQGEDYGYTF. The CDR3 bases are TGTGCCAGCAGCACCGGACAGGGAGAAGACTATGGCTACACCTTC.

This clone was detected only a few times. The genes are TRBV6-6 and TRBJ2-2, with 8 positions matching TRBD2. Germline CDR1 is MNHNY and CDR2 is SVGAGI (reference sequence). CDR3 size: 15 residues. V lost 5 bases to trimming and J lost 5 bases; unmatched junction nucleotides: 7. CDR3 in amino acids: CASSPGGRITGELFF. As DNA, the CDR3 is TGTGCCAGCAGTCCGGGGGGGCGGATTACCGGGGAGCTGTTTTTT.

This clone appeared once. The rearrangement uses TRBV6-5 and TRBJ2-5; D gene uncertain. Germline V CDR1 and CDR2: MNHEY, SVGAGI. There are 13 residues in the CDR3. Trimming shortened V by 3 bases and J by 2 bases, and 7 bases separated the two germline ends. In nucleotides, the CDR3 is TGTGCCAGCAGTTATAACTGGCAAGAGACCCAGTACTTC. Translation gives CASSYNWQETQYF.

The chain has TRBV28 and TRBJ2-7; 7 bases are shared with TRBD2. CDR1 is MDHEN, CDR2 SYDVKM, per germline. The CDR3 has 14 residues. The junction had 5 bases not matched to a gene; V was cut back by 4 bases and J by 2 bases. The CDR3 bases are TGTGCCAGCAGTTATCATACTAGCGCCTACGAGCAGTACTTC. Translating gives CASSYHTSAYEQYF.

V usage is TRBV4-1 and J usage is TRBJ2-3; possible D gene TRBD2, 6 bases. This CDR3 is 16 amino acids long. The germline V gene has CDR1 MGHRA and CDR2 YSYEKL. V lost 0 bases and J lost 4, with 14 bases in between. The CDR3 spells CASSQDPGVVPDTQYF. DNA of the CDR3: TGCGCCAGCAGCCAAGATCCGGGGGTCGTTCCAGATACGCAGTATTTT.

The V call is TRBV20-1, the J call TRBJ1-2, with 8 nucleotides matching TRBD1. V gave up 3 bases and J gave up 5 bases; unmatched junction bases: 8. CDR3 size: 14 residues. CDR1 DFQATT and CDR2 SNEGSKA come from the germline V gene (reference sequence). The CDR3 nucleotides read TGCAGTGCTAGTGGGGACAGGTCCCGTTATGGCTACACCTTC. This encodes CSASGDRSRYGYTF.

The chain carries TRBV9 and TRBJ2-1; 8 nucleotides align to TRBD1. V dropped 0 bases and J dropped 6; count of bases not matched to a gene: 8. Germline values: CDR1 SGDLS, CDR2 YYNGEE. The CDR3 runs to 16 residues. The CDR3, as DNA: TGTGCCAGCAGCGTAGGGGGACAGGTATCAGGCAATGAGCAGTTCTTC. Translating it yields CASSVGGQVSGNEQFF.

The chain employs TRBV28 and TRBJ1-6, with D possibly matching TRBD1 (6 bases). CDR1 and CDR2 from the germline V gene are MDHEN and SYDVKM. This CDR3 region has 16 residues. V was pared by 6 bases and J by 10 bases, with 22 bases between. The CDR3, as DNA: TGTGCCAGCAGCCGACCGGCGGTAGGGGGAGGGTCACCCCTCCACTTT. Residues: CASSRPAVGGGSPLHF.

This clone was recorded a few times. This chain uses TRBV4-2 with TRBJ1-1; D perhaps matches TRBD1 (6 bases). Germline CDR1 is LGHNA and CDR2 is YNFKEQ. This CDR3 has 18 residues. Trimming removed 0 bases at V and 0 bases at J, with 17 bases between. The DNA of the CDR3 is TGTGCCAGCAGCCAAGAGGGCAGGGGTTCGGCTATGAACACTGAAGCTTTCTTT. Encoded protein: CASSQEGRGSAMNTEAFF.

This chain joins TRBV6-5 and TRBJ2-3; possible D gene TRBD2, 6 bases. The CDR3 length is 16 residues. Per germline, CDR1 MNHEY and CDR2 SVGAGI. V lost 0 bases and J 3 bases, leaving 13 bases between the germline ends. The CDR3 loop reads CASSYSVVGRTDTQYF. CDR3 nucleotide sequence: TGTGCCAGCAGTTACTCTGTCGTGGGGAGGACAGATACGCAGTATTTT.

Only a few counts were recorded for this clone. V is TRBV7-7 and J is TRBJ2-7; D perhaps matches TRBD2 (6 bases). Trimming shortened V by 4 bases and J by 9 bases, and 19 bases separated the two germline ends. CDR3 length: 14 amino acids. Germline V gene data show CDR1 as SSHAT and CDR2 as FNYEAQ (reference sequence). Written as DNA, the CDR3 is TGTGCCAGCAGCTCCGGTGAACGGGGGACGATGCAGTACTTC. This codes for CASSSGERGTMQYF. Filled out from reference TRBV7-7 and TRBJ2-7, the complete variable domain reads GAGVSQSPRYKVTKRGQDVTLRCDPISSHATLYWYQQALGQGPEFLTYFNYEAQPDKSGLPSDRFSAERPEGSISTLTIQRTEQRDSAMYRCASSSGERGTMQYFGPGTRLTVT.

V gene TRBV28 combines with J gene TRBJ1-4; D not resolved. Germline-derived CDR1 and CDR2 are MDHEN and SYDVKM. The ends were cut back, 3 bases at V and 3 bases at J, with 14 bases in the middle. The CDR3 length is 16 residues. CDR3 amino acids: CASSFTGTGSNEKLFF. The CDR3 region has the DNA TGTGCCAGCAGTTTTACGGGTACGGGATCTAATGAAAAACTGTTTTTT. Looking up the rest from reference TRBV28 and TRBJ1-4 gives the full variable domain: DVKVTQSSRYLVKRTGEKVFLECVQDMDHENMFWYRQDPGLGLRLIYFSYDVKMKEKGDIPEGYSVSREKKERFSLILESASTNQTSMYLCASSFTGTGSNEKLFFGSGTQLSVL.

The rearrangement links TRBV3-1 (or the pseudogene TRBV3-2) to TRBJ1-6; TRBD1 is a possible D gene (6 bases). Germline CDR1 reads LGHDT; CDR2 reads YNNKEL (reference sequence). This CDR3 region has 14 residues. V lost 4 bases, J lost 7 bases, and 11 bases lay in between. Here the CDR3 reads CASSRDTPNSPLHF. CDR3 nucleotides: TGTGCCAGCAGCCGGGACACTCCGAATTCACCCCTCCACTTT.

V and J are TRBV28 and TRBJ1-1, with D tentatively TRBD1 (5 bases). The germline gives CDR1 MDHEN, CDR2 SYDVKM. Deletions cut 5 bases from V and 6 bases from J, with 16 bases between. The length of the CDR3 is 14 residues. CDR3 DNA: TGTGCCAGCAGTCTGCGGGGACCCGGTGCTGAAGCTTTCTTT. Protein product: CASSLRGPGAEAFF.

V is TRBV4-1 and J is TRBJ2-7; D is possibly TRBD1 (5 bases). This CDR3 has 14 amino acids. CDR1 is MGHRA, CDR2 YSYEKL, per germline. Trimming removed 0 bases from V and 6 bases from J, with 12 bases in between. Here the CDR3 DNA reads TGCGCCAGCAGCCAAGACCCGGCAGGGTCCGAGCAGTACTTC. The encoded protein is CASSQDPAGSEQYF.

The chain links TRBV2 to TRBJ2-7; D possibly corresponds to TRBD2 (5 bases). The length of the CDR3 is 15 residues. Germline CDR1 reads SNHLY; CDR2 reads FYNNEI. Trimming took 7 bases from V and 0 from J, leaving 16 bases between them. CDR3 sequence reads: CASIQDSKSSYEQYF. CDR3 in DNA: TGTGCCAGCATCCAGGACTCAAAGAGCTCCTACGAGCAGTACTTC.

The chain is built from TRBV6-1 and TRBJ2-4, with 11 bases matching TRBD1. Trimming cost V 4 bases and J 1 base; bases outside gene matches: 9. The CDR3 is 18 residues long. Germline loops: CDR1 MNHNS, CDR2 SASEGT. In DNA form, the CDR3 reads TGTGCCAGCAGTGGAGGGACAGGGGGTATTGTGGCCAAAAACATTCAGTACTTC. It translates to CASSGGTGGIVAKNIQYF.

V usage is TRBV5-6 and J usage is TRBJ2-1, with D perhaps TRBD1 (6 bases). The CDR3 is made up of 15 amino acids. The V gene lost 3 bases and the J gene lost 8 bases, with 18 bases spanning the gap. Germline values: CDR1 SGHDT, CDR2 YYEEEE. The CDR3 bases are TGTGCCAGCAGCTCCCTCTGGACAGTTTTCGATGAGCAGTTCTTC. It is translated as CASSSLWTVFDEQFF.